The next 18 T cell receptor beta chains were all read from a single sample in a study of T cell responses to AZD1222 COVID-19 vaccine. Repertoires were generated with immunoSEQ multiplex PCR, while TCRdb's copy carries only in-frame clones and drops some. In the table there are 110,000 to 150,000 clones, approximately 94% of which are singletons. Sequencing was performed on peripheral blood, taken on day 0 of AZD1222 vaccination. The receptors here all came from an adult in good health.

The V and J genes are TRBV27 and TRBJ1-2; tentative D call: TRBD1 (5 bases). Germline V lookup: CDR1 MNHEY, CDR2 SMNVEV (reference sequence). V lost 5 bases and J lost 3, with 13 bases in between. The length of the CDR3 is 14 residues. The CDR3 bases are TGTGCCAGCAGTCCAGGGCGGGCGGACTATGGCTACACCTTC. It yields the protein CASSPGRADYGYTF.

The chain combines TRBV6-6 with TRBJ2-2; no clear D. The CDR3 is made up of 13 amino acids. The V gene lost 5 bases and the J gene lost 5 bases, with 9 bases spanning the gap. The germline gives CDR1 MNHNY, CDR2 SVGAGI (reference sequence). The CDR3: CASSQTQTGELFF. The CDR3 region has the DNA TGTGCCAGCAGTCAGACCCAAACCGGGGAGCTGTTTTTT.

The genes are TRBV12-3 or TRBV12-4 and TRBJ1-2; the match to TRBD1 covers 10 bases. V dropped 5 bases and J dropped 6; count of bases not matched to a gene: 3. This CDR3 comprises 13 residues. This CDR3 reads CASSPGQGNGYTF. In nucleotides, the CDR3 is TGTGCCAGCAGTCCGGGACAGGGGAATGGCTACACCTTC.

The V gene is TRBV5-1, the J gene TRBJ1-2; a possible D gene is TRBD1 (5 bases). CDR1 SGHRS and CDR2 YFSETQ come from the germline V gene. The CDR3 totals 14 residues. The germline V and J ends were trimmed by 3 bases and 7 bases, with 16 bases remaining between them. As DNA, the CDR3 is TGCGCCAGCAGCTCACAAGGCAGGGAAAGTGGCTACACCTTC. This codes for CASSSQGRESGYTF.

This clone is a singleton in its sample. The rearrangement links TRBV6-5 to TRBJ1-1, with D possibly TRBD1 on 5 matching bases. Per germline, CDR1 MNHEY and CDR2 SVGAGI. The CDR3 consists of 14 residues. The V end lost 8 bases, the J end lost 4 bases, and 17 bases lay between the germline ends. The CDR3 protein is CASSWAGFGTEAFF. CDR3 DNA sequence: TGTGCCAGCTCCTGGGCAGGGTTCGGCACTGAAGCTTTCTTT.

This chain joins TRBV12-3 or TRBV12-4 and TRBJ2-2; tentatively, D is TRBD2 (6 bases). This CDR3 is 13 amino acids long. Trimming took 8 bases from V and 6 from J, leaving 13 bases between them. CDR3 sequence: CASSWGEAGELFF. The CDR3 DNA reads TGTGCCAGCTCCTGGGGGGAGGCCGGGGAGCTGTTTTTT.

V is TRBV5-4 and J is TRBJ2-3; D remains unclear. Germline V CDR1 and CDR2: SGHNT, YYREEE (reference sequence). The CDR3 has 16 amino acids. V lost 4 bases and J 0 bases, leaving 15 bases between the germline ends. The CDR3: CASSETPWSSTDTQYF. CDR3 DNA: TGTGCCAGCAGCGAGACCCCTTGGTCGAGCACAGATACGCAGTATTTT.

This clone has just one count. This chain joins TRBV28 and TRBJ1-5; perhaps TRBD1 as D (5 bases). Germline values: CDR1 MDHEN, CDR2 SYDVKM. This CDR3 region has 14 residues. Trimming took 2 bases from V and 11 from J, leaving 16 bases between them. The DNA of the CDR3 is TGTGCCAGCAGTTTAGCACAGGCCGCATCAGCCCAGCATTTT. Its protein is CASSLAQAASAQHF.

V usage is TRBV4-1 and J usage is TRBJ1-2; D remains unclear. CDR1 and CDR2 from the germline V gene are MGHRA and YSYEKL. The V end lost 0 bases, the J end lost 4 bases, and 15 bases lay between the germline ends. CDR3 size: 16 residues. The CDR3 loop is CASSQDHKEGPYGYTF. CDR3 coding DNA: TGCGCCAGCAGCCAAGATCACAAAGAGGGTCCCTATGGCTACACCTTC.

This clone was recorded a few times. V usage is TRBV18 and J usage is TRBJ2-7; TRBD1 agrees at 8 bases. CDR3 size: 16 residues. CDR1 KGHSH and CDR2 LQKENI come from the germline V gene. V lost 1 base and J lost 2; bases outside the gene matches: 7. The CDR3, as DNA: TGTGCCAGCTCACCACGCAGGGGGCTGACCGCCTACGAGCAGTACTTC. Its translation is CASSPRRGLTAYEQYF.

The chain joins TRBV7-9 to TRBJ1-6; 11 positions match TRBD1. The V segment lost 6 bases and the J segment 0 bases; nucleotides outside the gene matches: 4. This CDR3 is built from 17 residues. Germline V gene lookup returns CDR1 SEHNR and CDR2 FQNEAQ (reference sequence). CDR3: CASRKGTGGSYNSPLHF. The CDR3 DNA follows: TGTGCCAGCAGAAAAGGGACAGGGGGCTCCTATAATTCACCCCTCCACTTT.

The chain is built from TRBV27 and TRBJ2-3; unclear D gene. V gave up 7 bases and J gave up 7 bases, with 18 bases separating them. The CDR3 is 14 residues long. Germline-derived CDR1 and CDR2 are MNHEY and SMNVEV (reference sequence). Here the CDR3 DNA reads TGTGCCAGCAACCCTACGGCTACTTCCCATACGCAGTATTTT. Translated: CASNPTATSHTQYF.

The chain combines TRBV5-1 with TRBJ1-6; 10 bases match TRBD1. Per germline, CDR1 SGHRS and CDR2 YFSETQ. V trimming: 4 bases; J trimming: 9 bases; junction bases outside the gene matches: 7. This CDR3 has 15 amino acids. CDR3 sequence: CASSPRQGASSPLHF. In DNA form, the CDR3 reads TGCGCCAGCAGCCCTAGACAGGGGGCCAGTTCACCCCTCCACTTT. The full variable domain, with the rest looked up from reference TRBV5-1 and TRBJ1-6, is KAGVTQTPRYLIKTRGQQVTLSCSPISGHRSVSWYQQTPGQGLQFLFEYFSETQRNKGNFPGRFSGRQFSNSRSEMNVSTLELGDSALYLCASSPRQGASSPLHFGNGTRLTVT.

For the CDR3, the DNA is TGTGCCAGCAGCTTGTCGGGGAGCGGTGAAAAACTGTTTTTT. This codes for CASSLSGSGEKLFF. The chain uses TRBV5-5 and TRBJ1-4; D is ambiguous. Germline V gene data show CDR1 as SGHKS and CDR2 as YYEKEE (reference sequence). This CDR3 spans 14 amino acids. Between the trimmed V and J ends, which lost 1 base and 7 bases, there was a span of 11 bases.

V and J are TRBV5-1 and TRBJ2-7; 7 bases map to TRBD1. This CDR3 contains 18 residues. Trimming cost V 1 base and J 0 bases; bases outside gene matches: 13. Germline V gives CDR1 SGHRS, CDR2 YFSETQ. Here the CDR3 DNA reads TGCGCCAGCAGCTTGTCGAGACGACAGGGCACCAGCTCCTACGAGCAGTACTTC. Its translation: CASSLSRRQGTSSYEQYF.

The gene calls are TRBV12-3 or TRBV12-4 and TRBJ1-4; D ambiguous. V lost 7 bases, J lost 8 bases, and 14 bases lay in between. The CDR3 has 13 residues. The CDR3 bases are TGTGCCAGCACCCCGACGGGCGGGGAAAAACTGTTTTTT. This gives the protein CASTPTGGEKLFF.

This rearrangement joins TRBV5-1 to TRBJ1-2, with D tentatively TRBD1 (5 bases). V gave up 3 bases and J gave up 4 bases, with 10 bases separating them. CDR3 length: 13 amino acids. Looked up from germline, CDR1 is SGHRS and CDR2 is YFSETQ. CDR3: CASSSQGSYGYTF. CDR3 DNA sequence: TGCGCCAGCAGCTCCCAGGGCAGCTATGGCTACACCTTC. Using reference TRBV5-1 and TRBJ1-2 for the parts outside the CDR3, the full variable domain is KAGVTQTPRYLIKTRGQQVTLSCSPISGHRSVSWYQQTPGQGLQFLFEYFSETQRNKGNFPGRFSGRQFSNSRSEMNVSTLELGDSALYLCASSSQGSYGYTFGSGTRLTVV.

This rearrangement joins TRBV7-9 to TRBJ2-3, with TRBD1 identical over 9 bases. After removal of 0 bases from V and 1 base from J, the junction contained 5 bases not matched to a gene. Germline V gene data show CDR1 as SEHNR and CDR2 as FQNEAQ (reference sequence). There are 17 residues in the CDR3. The CDR3 reads CASSLALQGAGTDTQYF. CDR3 nucleotide sequence: TGTGCCAGCAGCTTAGCCCTACAGGGGGCTGGCACAGATACGCAGTATTTT.